This T cell receptor (beta chain) originates from a study of regulatory T cells in long-lasting Graves disease. Study-level background: The antithyroid drugs taken by newly diagnosed Graves' patients had been used for under 3 months. Study-level results: Study of thyroid tissue was not done, with only peripheral blood studied. Persistent patients shared some 2,900 public clonotypes among themselves. Newly diagnosed patients shared fewer, at more than 850.

The sample's time point: newly diagnosed GD, antithyroid drugs for less than 3 months. Generation of the TCR library employed RNA extracted from PBMCs. The CDR3 sequence is 14 residues long. Trimming stripped 6 bases from V and 5 bases from J, with 17 bases between. Per the germline V gene, CDR1 is DFQATT and CDR2 is SNEGSKA (reference sequence). The sample holds many counts of this clonotype. Its matching antigen is unknown. To make TCR beta libraries, researchers used iRepertoire HTBI primers and Arm-PCR of CDR3 regions. TCRdb fed the multiplex PCR reads into MiXCR, producing one record per CDR3 protein. Of about 440,000 distinct CDR3 sequences in the sample, roughly 15% were seen once. The data also belong to a second study, concerning T cells in Graves' hyperthyroidism and ophthalmopathy. Per that paper: Not enrolled were patients with uncontrolled infection, other autoimmune disease, pregnancy or lactation.

Sequenced here: peripheral blood mononuclear cells (PBMCs), sampled at new diagnosis, from a patient treated with antithyroid drugs. The rearrangement joins TRBV20-1 to TRBJ2-1, with TRBD2 as a possible D gene (5 bases). This clonotype was obtained from a woman aged 18-30 years with Graves disease. In DNA form, the CDR3 reads TGCAGTGCATGGAGGAGCCCCCGGGACAATGAGCAGTTCTTC. Its translation: CSAWRSPRDNEQFF.